This entry lists 21 T cell receptor beta chains sequenced from one sample in a study of CXCR3-negative and CXCR3-positive naive CD8 T cells. The libraries of TRB cDNA were constructed through 5' RACE using UMI labels. Following a re-call of the 5' RACE reads, TCRdb has one entry per CDR3 protein and lacks DNA. The data show about 63,000 distinct CDR3 sequences, and the top ten clones hold around 5%. The study's findings and limits: CXCR3-positive naive cells carried more hydrophobic TRB CDR3s than CXCR3-negative ones.

No antigens are known for them. Sample: naive CXCR3+ CD8+ T cells from blood. Subset: CD45RO-CCR7+CD27+CD95- naive CD8+ T cells expressing CXCR3 (TNR3+). The receptors here all came from a human donor in good health. Some clones in this sample may be carry-over from other donors' samples.

J is TRBJ2-3 and V is TRBV29-1; TCRdb selects TRBD2, and the lack of DNA leaves this call unchecked. CDR1 SQVTM and CDR2 ANQGSEA come from the germline V gene. This CDR3 is 14 amino acids long. CDR3 in amino acids: CSVEEASPSDTQYF.

The chain has TRBV6-5 and TRBJ2-1; TCRdb calls TRBD2, which cannot be checked without DNA. Germline CDR1 reads MNHEY; CDR2 reads SVGAGI. The CDR3 length is 11 residues. The CDR3 loop is CASSFLGQQFF.

The V and J genes are TRBV7-2 and TRBJ2-7. The CDR3 runs to 14 residues. The V gene's germline CDR1 is SGHTA and CDR2 FQGNSA. CDR3 region: CASSSGTAIYEQYF.

The rearrangement joins TRBV29-1 to TRBJ1-2; the TRBD1 assignment by TCRdb is unverifiable without DNA. Germline loops: CDR1 SQVTM, CDR2 ANQGSEA. The CDR3 loop spans 12 amino acids. This chain's CDR3 is CSVESRGRGYTF.

V and J are TRBV2 and TRBJ2-1. The CDR3 extends over 15 amino acids. Germline-derived CDR1 and CDR2 are SNHLY and FYNNEI. CDR3 sequence: CASSELVGSYNEQFF.

The chain has TRBV27 and TRBJ2-7; the TRBD1 assignment by TCRdb is unverifiable without DNA. From germline, CDR1 is MNHEY and CDR2 SMNVEV (reference sequence). The CDR3 length is 15 residues. The CDR3 reads CASSLSVGGTYEQYF.

The chain employs TRBV27 and TRBJ2-7. The CDR3 consists of 14 residues. Germline CDR1 MNHEY, CDR2 SMNVEV (reference sequence). CDR3 sequence: CASSLMDRPYEQYF.

The chain carries TRBV7-9 and TRBJ2-3. The CDR3 covers 18 residues. The germline V gene encodes CDR1 SEHNR and CDR2 FQNEAQ (reference sequence). The CDR3 reads CASSLPFLGLASTDTQYF.

The chain employs TRBV5-1 and TRBJ2-7; checking the TCRdb D call of TRBD1 is not possible without DNA. This CDR3 contains 16 residues. Germline-derived CDR1 and CDR2 are SGHRS and YFSETQ. The CDR3 here is CASSIGQGQKSYEQYF.

The V gene is TRBV29-1, the J gene TRBJ1-2; TCRdb's D call of TRBD1 is untestable without DNA. The CDR3 consists of 13 residues. Germline values: CDR1 SQVTM, CDR2 ANQGSEA. The CDR3 is CSVDRGGDYGHTF.

The genes are TRBV5-1 and TRBJ1-1; TCRdb's D gene call, TRBD1, goes unchecked for lack of DNA. Germline V gene data show CDR1 as SGHRS and CDR2 as YFSETQ. CDR3 length equals 16 residues. This CDR3 reads CASSPARTGLNTEAFF.

This chain connects TRBV29-1 to TRBJ1-2; no DNA is available, so the TRBD1 call from TCRdb remains unchecked. Germline loops: CDR1 SQVTM, CDR2 ANQGSEA. The CDR3 covers 15 residues. CDR3 residues: CSGGVLTATNYGYTF.

This rearrangement joins TRBV27 to TRBJ2-1; TCRdb's assignment of TRBD1 cannot be checked, as there is no DNA. In germline, CDR1 is MNHEY, CDR2 SMNVEV (reference sequence). This CDR3 is built from 15 residues. CDR3 sequence reads: CASSSRDTSLNEQFF.

The chain employs TRBV12-3 or TRBV12-4 and TRBJ1-1. The CDR3 loop spans 15 amino acids. The CDR3 region is CASSPSSDLNTEAFF.

The J gene is TRBJ2-1, the V gene TRBV7-6; TCRdb proposes TRBD2, but this gene call is untestable without DNA. Germline lookup yields CDR1 SGHVS and CDR2 FNYEAQ. The CDR3 loop spans 16 amino acids. The CDR3 is CASSLAPSGGDNEQFF.

The V call is TRBV6-2 or TRBV6-3, the J call TRBJ2-3; the D call of TRBD2 rests on TCRdb alone, since no DNA is present to check it. The germline V gene has CDR1 MNHEY and CDR2 SVGEGT. The CDR3 totals 15 residues. CDR3 loop: CASSSGTSDTDTQYF.

J is TRBJ2-7 and V is TRBV5-5; TCRdb lists TRBD1, though no DNA is available to test this call. The CDR3 is 14 residues long. Looked up from germline, CDR1 is SGHKS and CDR2 is YYEKEE (reference sequence). CDR3: CASSWLQGADEQYF.

The chain employs TRBV6-5 and TRBJ2-7; the D call of TRBD2 rests on TCRdb alone, since no DNA is present to check it. This CDR3 contains 22 residues. Germline CDR1 is MNHEY and CDR2 is SVGAGI. CDR3 amino acids: CASSSIDPTPGLAGGPSYEQYF.

The chain has TRBV29-1 and TRBJ2-1. Germline V gene sequence: CDR1 SQVTM, CDR2 ANQGSEA. The CDR3 is 13 amino acids. CDR3 loop: CSAIDETYNEQFF.

The rearrangement joins TRBV7-9 to TRBJ2-7; the D call from TCRdb, TRBD1, cannot be confirmed without DNA. Per the germline V gene, CDR1 is SEHNR and CDR2 is FQNEAQ (reference sequence). The CDR3 sequence is 13 residues long. CDR3 in amino acids: CASSQPDSPEQYF.

This rearrangement joins TRBV29-1 to TRBJ2-7. There are 12 residues in the CDR3. Germline V gene data show CDR1 as SQVTM and CDR2 as ANQGSEA. The CDR3 region is CSVEDRVYEQYF.